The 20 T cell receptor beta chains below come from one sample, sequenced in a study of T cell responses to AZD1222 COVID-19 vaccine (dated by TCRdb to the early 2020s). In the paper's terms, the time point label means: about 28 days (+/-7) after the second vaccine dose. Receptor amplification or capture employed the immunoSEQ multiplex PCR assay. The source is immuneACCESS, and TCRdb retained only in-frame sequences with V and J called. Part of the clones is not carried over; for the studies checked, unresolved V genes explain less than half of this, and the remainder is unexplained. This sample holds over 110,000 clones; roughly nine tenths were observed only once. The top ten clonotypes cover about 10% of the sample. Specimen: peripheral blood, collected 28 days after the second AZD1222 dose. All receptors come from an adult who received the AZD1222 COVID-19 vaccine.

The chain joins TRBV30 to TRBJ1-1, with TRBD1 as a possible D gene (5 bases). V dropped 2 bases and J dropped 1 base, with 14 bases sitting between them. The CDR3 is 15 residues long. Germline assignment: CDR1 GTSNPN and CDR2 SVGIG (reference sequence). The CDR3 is CAWSHLGVANTEAFF. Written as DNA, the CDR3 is TGTGCCTGGAGTCATCTGGGGGTTGCGAACACTGAAGCTTTCTTT.

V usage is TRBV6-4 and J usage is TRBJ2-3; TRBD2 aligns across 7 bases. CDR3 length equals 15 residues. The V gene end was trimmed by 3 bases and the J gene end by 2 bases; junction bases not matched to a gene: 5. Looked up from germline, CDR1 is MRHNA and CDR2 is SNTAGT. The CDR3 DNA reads TGTGCCAGCAGTGAATCAAGCGGGACCACAGATACGCAGTATTTT. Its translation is CASSESSGTTDTQYF.

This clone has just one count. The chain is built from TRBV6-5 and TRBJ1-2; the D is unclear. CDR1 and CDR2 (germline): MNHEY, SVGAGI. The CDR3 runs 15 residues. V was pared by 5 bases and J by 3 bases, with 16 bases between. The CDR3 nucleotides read TGTGCCAGCAGTAAAACAGCCGGAGGTGACTATGGCTACACCTTC. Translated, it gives CASSKTAGGDYGYTF.

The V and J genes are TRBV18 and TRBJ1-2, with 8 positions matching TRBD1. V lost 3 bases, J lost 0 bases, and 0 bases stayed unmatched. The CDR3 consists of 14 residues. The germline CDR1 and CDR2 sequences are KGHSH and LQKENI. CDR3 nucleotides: TGTGCCAGCTCACCGGGACAGGCTAACTATGGCTACACCTTC. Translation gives CASSPGQANYGYTF.

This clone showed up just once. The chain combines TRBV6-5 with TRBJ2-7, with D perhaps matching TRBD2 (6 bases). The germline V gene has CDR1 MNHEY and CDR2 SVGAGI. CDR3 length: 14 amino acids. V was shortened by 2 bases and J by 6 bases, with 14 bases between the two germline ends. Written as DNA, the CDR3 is TGTGCCAGCAGTTACGGTTGGCGGGATAGCGAGCAGTACTTC. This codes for CASSYGWRDSEQYF.

The CDR3 DNA reads as TGCGCCAGCAGCCGAATCGGACAGGACACTGAAGCTTTCTTT. It encodes CASSRIGQDTEAFF. The chain carries TRBV5-1 and TRBJ1-1, with 7 positions matching TRBD1. The germline gives CDR1 SGHRS, CDR2 YFSETQ. The CDR3 runs to 14 residues. Germline trimming cut 4 bases from V and 3 bases from J; bases unmatched to any gene: 6.

The CDR3 region is CASSLATGRGYTF. The CDR3 DNA follows: TGTGCCAGCAGCTTGGCGACAGGGCGAGGCTACACCTTC. The chain employs TRBV5-6 and TRBJ1-2, with 7 bases that match TRBD1. The CDR3 is made up of 13 amino acids. Trimming at V came to 0 bases and at J to 8 bases, leaving 4 bases not matched to a gene. Germline CDR1 and CDR2: SGHDT and YYEEEE.

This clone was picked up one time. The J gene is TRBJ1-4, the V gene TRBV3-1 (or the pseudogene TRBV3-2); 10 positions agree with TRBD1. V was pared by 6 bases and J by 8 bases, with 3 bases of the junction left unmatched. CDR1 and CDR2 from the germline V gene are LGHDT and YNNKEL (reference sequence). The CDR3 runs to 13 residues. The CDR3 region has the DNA TGTGCCAGCAGACCGGGACAGGGGGAAAAACTGTTTTTT. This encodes CASRPGQGEKLFF.

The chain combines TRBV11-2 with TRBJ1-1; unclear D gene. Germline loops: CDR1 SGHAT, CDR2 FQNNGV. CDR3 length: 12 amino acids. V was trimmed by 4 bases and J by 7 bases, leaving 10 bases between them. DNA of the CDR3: TGTGCCAGCAGCTCACAAGGAGTTGAAGCTTTCTTT. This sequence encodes CASSSQGVEAFF.

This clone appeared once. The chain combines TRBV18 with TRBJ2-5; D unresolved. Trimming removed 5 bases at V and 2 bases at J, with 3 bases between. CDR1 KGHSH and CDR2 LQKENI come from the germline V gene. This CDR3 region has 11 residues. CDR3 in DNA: TGTGCCAGCTCAGTACAAGAGACCCAGTACTTC. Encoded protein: CASSVQETQYF.

This chain's CDR3 is CASSPAVGLYGYTF. For the CDR3, the DNA is TGTGCCAGCAGCCCCGCTGTGGGGCTCTATGGCTACACCTTC. This chain links TRBV27 with TRBJ1-2, with D possibly being TRBD1 (5 bases). CDR1 and CDR2 from the germline V gene are MNHEY and SMNVEV (reference sequence). The CDR3 has 14 residues. Trimming stripped 6 bases from V and 4 bases from J, with 15 bases between.

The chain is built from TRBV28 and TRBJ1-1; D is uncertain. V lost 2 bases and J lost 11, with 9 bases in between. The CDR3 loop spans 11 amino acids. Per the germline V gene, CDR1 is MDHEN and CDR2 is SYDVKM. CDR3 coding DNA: TGTGCCAGCAGTTTAGGAATGAGGGCTTTCTTT. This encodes CASSLGMRAFF.

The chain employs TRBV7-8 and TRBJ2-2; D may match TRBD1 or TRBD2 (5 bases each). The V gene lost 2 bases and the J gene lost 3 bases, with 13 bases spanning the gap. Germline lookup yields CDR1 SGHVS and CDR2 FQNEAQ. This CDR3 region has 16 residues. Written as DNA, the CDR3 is TGTGCCAGCAGCTTACGTGGGGGAGTTTACACCGGGGAGCTGTTTTTT. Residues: CASSLRGGVYTGELFF. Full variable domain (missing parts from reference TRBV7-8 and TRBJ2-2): GAGVSQSPRYKVAKRGQDVALRCDPISGHVSLFWYQQALGQGPEFLTYFQNEAQLDKSGLPSDRFFAERPEGSVSTLKIQRTQQEDSAVYLCASSLRGGVYTGELFFGEGSRLTVL.

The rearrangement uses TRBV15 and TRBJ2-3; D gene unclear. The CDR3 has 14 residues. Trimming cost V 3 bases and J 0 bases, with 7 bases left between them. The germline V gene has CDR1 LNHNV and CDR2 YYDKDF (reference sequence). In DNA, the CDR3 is TGTGCCACCAGCAGCGGATTTAGCACAGATACGCAGTATTTT. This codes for CATSSGFSTDTQYF.

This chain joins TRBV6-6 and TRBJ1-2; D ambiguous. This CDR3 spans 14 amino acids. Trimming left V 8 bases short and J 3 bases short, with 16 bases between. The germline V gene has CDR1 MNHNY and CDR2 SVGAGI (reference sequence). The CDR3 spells CASRERFRDYGYTF. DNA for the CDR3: TGTGCCAGCCGCGAACGGTTTCGAGACTATGGCTACACCTTC.

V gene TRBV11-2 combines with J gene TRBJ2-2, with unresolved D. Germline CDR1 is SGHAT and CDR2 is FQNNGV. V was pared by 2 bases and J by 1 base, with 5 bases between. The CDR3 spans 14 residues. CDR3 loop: CASSLTRNTGELFF. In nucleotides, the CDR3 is TGTGCCAGCAGCTTAACCAGGAACACCGGGGAGCTGTTTTTT.

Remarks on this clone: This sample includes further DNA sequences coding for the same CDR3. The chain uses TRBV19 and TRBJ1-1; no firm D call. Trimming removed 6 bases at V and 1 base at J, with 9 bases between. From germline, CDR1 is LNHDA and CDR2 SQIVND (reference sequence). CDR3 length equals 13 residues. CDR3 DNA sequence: TGTGCCAGTAGATCCGGAGGGAACACTGAAGCTTTCTTT. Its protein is CASRSGGNTEAFF.

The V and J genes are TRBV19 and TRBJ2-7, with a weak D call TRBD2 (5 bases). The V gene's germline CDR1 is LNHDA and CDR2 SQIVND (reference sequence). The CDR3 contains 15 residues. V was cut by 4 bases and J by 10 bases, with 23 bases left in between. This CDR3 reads CASSTSTNRPGNQYF. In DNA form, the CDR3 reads TGTGCCAGTAGTACCTCCACTAATCGGCCGGGAAACCAGTACTTC.

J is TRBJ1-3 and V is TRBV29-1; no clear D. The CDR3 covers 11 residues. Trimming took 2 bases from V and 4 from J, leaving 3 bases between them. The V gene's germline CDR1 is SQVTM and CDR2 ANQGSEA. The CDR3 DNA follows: TGCAGCGTTGAATGGGGAAACACCATATATTTT. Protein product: CSVEWGNTIYF.

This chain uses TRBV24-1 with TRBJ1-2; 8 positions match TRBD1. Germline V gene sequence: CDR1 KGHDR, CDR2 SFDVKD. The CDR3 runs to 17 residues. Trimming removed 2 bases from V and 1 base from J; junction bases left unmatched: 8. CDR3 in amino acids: CATSDSDTGGDNYGYTF. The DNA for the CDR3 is TGTGCCACCAGTGATTCGGATACAGGGGGGGATAACTATGGCTACACCTTC.